A single sample gave rise to the 29 T cell receptor beta chains below, sequenced in a study of graft-versus-host responses after intestinal transplantation. Their specific antigens are unknown. The data were produced by immunoSEQ multiplex PCR, yet TCRdb's version contains in-frame clones alone and is incomplete. This sample has fewer than 120,000 clones, with just under 95% found just once. Sequences were derived from unstimulated CD8+ T cells sorted from spleen or lymph node cells, sampled before intestinal transplant. These TCRs come from a human donor who received an intestinal transplant.

Only one count was recorded for this clone. The chain joins TRBV5-1 to TRBJ2-1; 9 bases agree with TRBD2. CDR3 size: 12 residues. V shed 4 bases, J shed 10 bases, and the junction held 3 bases outside the gene matches. Germline values: CDR1 SGHRS, CDR2 YFSETQ. The CDR3 nucleotides read TGCGCCAGCAGCCAGGGACTAGCAGAGCAGTTCTTC. Its protein is CASSQGLAEQFF.

The chain is built from TRBV28 and TRBJ2-7, with 7 bases aligning to TRBD1. The CDR3 sequence is 18 residues long. Trimming cost V 5 bases and J 2 bases; bases outside gene matches: 18. Germline CDR1 and CDR2: MDHEN and SYDVKM. In DNA form, the CDR3 reads TGTGCCAGCAGTAAATCCCTGCTGAGGGGGCCCGGGCCCTACGAGCAGTACTTC. Translated: CASSKSLLRGPGPYEQYF.

The V gene is TRBV7-9, the J gene TRBJ2-5, with 7 positions matching TRBD1. V dropped 5 bases and J dropped 1; count of bases not matched to a gene: 4. Germline CDR1 and CDR2: SEHNR and FQNEAQ (reference sequence). This CDR3 has 14 amino acids. In nucleotides, the CDR3 is TGTGCCAGCAGCCCTCAGGGGGTCCAAGAGACCCAGTACTTC. Translation: CASSPQGVQETQYF.

The chain is built from TRBV30 and TRBJ2-7, with a weak D call TRBD2 (5 bases). Trimming stripped 1 base from V and 5 bases from J, with 15 bases between. Per the germline V gene, CDR1 is GTSNPN and CDR2 is SVGIG (reference sequence). CDR3 length equals 14 residues. This chain's CDR3 is CAWSEETGSHEQYF. The CDR3 nucleotides are TGTGCCTGGAGTGAGGAGACGGGATCCCACGAGCAGTACTTC. Using reference TRBV30 and TRBJ2-7 for the parts outside the CDR3, the full variable domain is SQTIHQWPATLVQPVGSPLSLECTVEGTSNPNLYWYRQAAGRGLQLLFYSVGIGQISSEVPQNLSASRPQDRQFILSSKKLLLSDSGFYLCAWSEETGSHEQYFGPGTRLTVT.

This clone was recorded once. This chain links TRBV11-3 with TRBJ1-1; TRBD1 is a possible D gene (5 bases). CDR1 and CDR2 from the germline V gene are SGHNT and YENEEA. This CDR3 has 16 residues. V lost 0 bases and J lost 4, with 15 bases in between. CDR3 in amino acids: CASSLDGGVVGTEAFF. In DNA, the CDR3 is TGTGCCAGCAGCTTAGATGGGGGGGTGGTGGGCACTGAAGCTTTCTTT.

The J gene is TRBJ2-2, the V gene TRBV27; D is tentatively TRBD1 or TRBD2 (5 bases each). CDR3 length: 14 amino acids. CDR1 is MNHEY, CDR2 SMNVEV, per germline (reference sequence). V lost 6 bases, J lost 2 bases, and 10 bases lay in between. CDR3 region: CASSSGPNTGELFF. The CDR3 DNA is TGTGCCAGCAGCTCGGGACCCAACACCGGGGAGCTGTTTTTT.

The V call is TRBV7-6, the J call TRBJ2-7; tentatively, D is TRBD2 (6 bases). V dropped 4 bases and J dropped 3 bases, with 13 bases sitting between them. Germline V lookup: CDR1 SGHVS, CDR2 FNYEAQ. This CDR3 spans 14 amino acids. DNA of the CDR3: TGTGCCAGCAGCTCGGGGGAAGAAGGCTACGAGCAGTACTTC. Residues: CASSSGEEGYEQYF. Drawing the rest from reference TRBV7-6 and TRBJ2-7, the complete variable domain is GAGVSQSPRYKVTKRGQDVALRCDPISGHVSLYWYRQALGQGPEFLTYFNYEAQQDKSGLPNDRFSAERPEGSISTLTIQRTEQRDSAMYRCASSSGEEGYEQYFGPGTRLTVT.

As DNA, the CDR3 is TGTGCCAGCAGCCGTTACGGGACAGGGAGCTACGAGCAGTACTTC. It codes for CASSRYGTGSYEQYF. The rearrangement joins TRBV7-9 to TRBJ2-7; 9 bases fit TRBD1. Germline V gives CDR1 SEHNR, CDR2 FQNEAQ (reference sequence). The CDR3 spans 15 residues. V shed 5 bases and J 3 bases; nucleotides not matched to a gene: 8.

The gene calls are TRBV4-1 and TRBJ2-5, with TRBD2 matching over 11 bases. V lost 4 bases to trimming and J lost 5 bases; unmatched junction nucleotides: 6. Germline lookup yields CDR1 MGHRA and CDR2 YSYEKL. There are 15 residues in the CDR3. In DNA form, the CDR3 reads TGCGCCAGCAGCCGAGATAGCGGGAGGGGGGAGACCCAGTACTTC. It encodes CASSRDSGRGETQYF.

The chain has TRBV14 and TRBJ2-3; D remains ambiguous. This CDR3 region has 15 residues. The ends were cut back, 2 bases at V and 4 bases at J, with 13 bases in the middle. In germline, CDR1 is SGHDN, CDR2 FVKESK. CDR3 nucleotide sequence: TGTGCCAGCAGCCAACCTAGGCTTGAGGCAGATACGCAGTATTTT. Translating it yields CASSQPRLEADTQYF.

The chain combines TRBV11-2 with TRBJ2-7, with 8 nucleotides matching TRBD2. This CDR3 comprises 17 residues. V gave up 4 bases and J gave up 2 bases; unmatched junction bases: 13. Germline V gene data show CDR1 as SGHAT and CDR2 as FQNNGV. The DNA of the CDR3 is TGTGCCAGCAGCTCACAGGGTAGCGGGGCAAGAACCTACGAGCAGTACTTC. Translation: CASSSQGSGARTYEQYF.

The genes are TRBV11-2 and TRBJ2-1; 9 bases agree with TRBD2. This CDR3 is built from 16 residues. Germline loops: CDR1 SGHAT, CDR2 FQNNGV. The junction had 10 bases not matched to a gene; V was cut back by 4 bases and J by 6 bases. The CDR3 is CASSWTGLAPRNEQFF. The CDR3 nucleotides are TGTGCCAGCAGCTGGACTGGACTAGCGCCCCGCAATGAGCAGTTCTTC.

This CDR3 is CASSPVGLADRTDTQYF. DNA for the CDR3: TGCGCCAGCAGCCCCGTCGGACTAGCGGACCGCACAGATACGCAGTATTTT. The chain carries TRBV5-1 and TRBJ2-3; TRBD2 matches at 10 bases. Trimming took 4 bases from V and 1 from J; bases not matched to a gene: 9. The germline gives CDR1 SGHRS, CDR2 YFSETQ. The CDR3 consists of 17 residues. Full variable domain (outside the CDR3, taken from reference TRBV5-1 and TRBJ2-3): KAGVTQTPRYLIKTRGQQVTLSCSPISGHRSVSWYQQTPGQGLQFLFEYFSETQRNKGNFPGRFSGRQFSNSRSEMNVSTLELGDSALYLCASSPVGLADRTDTQYFGPGTRLTVL.

The chain links TRBV27 to TRBJ2-1, with TRBD2 matching over 8 bases. Germline V gene sequence: CDR1 MNHEY, CDR2 SMNVEV (reference sequence). The CDR3 extends over 17 amino acids. V dropped 6 bases and J dropped 3; count of bases not matched to a gene: 13. CDR3 region: CASRTGRGLAGYNEQFF. CDR3 DNA: TGTGCCAGCAGAACAGGGAGAGGGCTAGCGGGCTACAATGAGCAGTTCTTC.

The rearrangement joins TRBV15 to TRBJ2-2; possibly TRBD1 for D (5 bases). The V and J ends lost 0 bases and 8 bases respectively, with 13 bases between them. CDR3 size: 15 residues. Looked up from germline, CDR1 is LNHNV and CDR2 is YYDKDF (reference sequence). CDR3 in amino acids: CATSRDGDSGGELFF. The CDR3 DNA reads as TGTGCCACCAGCAGAGATGGGGATTCAGGGGGGGAGCTGTTTTTT.

The chain links TRBV5-1 to TRBJ2-5; TRBD2 might be the D (5 bases). The last part of the DNA fits TRBJ2-7 better; the J call may be wrong. The CDR3 has 15 amino acids. Germline lookup yields CDR1 SGHRS and CDR2 YFSETQ. CDR3: CASSWTVSAGYEQYF. In DNA form, the CDR3 reads TGCGCCAGCAGCTGGACTGTCTCGGCTGGGTACGAGCAGTACTTC.

The CDR3 nucleotides are TGTGCCATCAGTGAGGGGCTAGCGGGACTAACCTACGAGCAGTACTTC. It translates to CAISEGLAGLTYEQYF. This chain uses TRBV10-3 with TRBJ2-7; 9 nucleotides line up with TRBD2. This CDR3 is built from 16 residues. Germline V gene lookup returns CDR1 ENHRY and CDR2 SYGVKD. J lost 2 bases, V lost 2 bases, and 7 bases had no gene match.

The chain joins TRBV5-1 to TRBJ2-7; D assignment may be TRBD1 or TRBD2 (5 bases each). There are 14 residues in the CDR3. Germline CDR1 reads SGHRS; CDR2 reads YFSETQ. Trimming left V 2 bases short and J 0 bases short, with 9 bases between. CDR3 bases: TGCGCCAGCAGCTTCTCAGGGACCTCCTACGAGCAGTACTTC. It codes for CASSFSGTSYEQYF.

This sequence joins TRBV28 and TRBJ1-3; perhaps TRBD1 as D (5 bases). CDR1 MDHEN and CDR2 SYDVKM come from the germline V gene. Trimming took off 6 bases at V and 0 bases at J, with 12 bases between the two ends. There are 15 residues in the CDR3. The CDR3 here is CASRLTAYSGNTIYF. For the CDR3, the DNA is TGTGCCAGCAGGCTGACAGCATACTCTGGAAACACCATATATTTT.

The chain employs TRBV11-2 and TRBJ1-5, with D possibly matching TRBD1 (6 bases). The germline V gene encodes CDR1 SGHAT and CDR2 FQNNGV. The V gene lost 5 bases and the J gene lost 7 bases, with 12 bases spanning the gap. This CDR3 comprises 13 residues. Here the CDR3 DNA reads TGTGCCAGCAGCGCCCCGGGGGCACAGCCCCAGCATTTT. Its protein product is CASSAPGAQPQHF.

This clone showed up just once. This sequence joins TRBV5-1 and TRBJ2-1; D is tentatively TRBD1 or TRBD2 (5 bases each). CDR1 SGHRS and CDR2 YFSETQ come from the germline V gene. V was clipped by 0 bases and J by 8 bases, with 12 bases between them. The CDR3 sequence is 14 residues long. The DNA for the CDR3 is TGCGCCAGCAGCTTGGGGGGGAGTATCCATGAGCAGTTCTTC. Translation: CASSLGGSIHEQFF.

V is TRBV7-9 and J is TRBJ2-1; TRBD2 aligns across 10 bases. Germline lookup yields CDR1 SEHNR and CDR2 FQNEAQ (reference sequence). The CDR3 has 15 amino acids. V was pared by 0 bases and J by 8 bases, with 4 bases of the junction left unmatched. CDR3 bases: TGTGCCAGCAGCTTAGCCCTAGCGGGAGTATATGAGCAGTTCTTC. Amino acid sequence: CASSLALAGVYEQFF.

The J gene is TRBJ2-1, the V gene TRBV6-1; 10 positions agree with TRBD2. V shed 8 bases, J shed 1 base, and the junction held 5 bases outside the gene matches. The germline V gene encodes CDR1 MNHNS and CDR2 SASEGT. This CDR3 is built from 15 residues. The CDR3 DNA reads as TGTGCCAGCCATAGCGGGAGGAGTTCCTACAATGAGCAGTTCTTC. Its translation is CASHSGRSSYNEQFF.

This clone came up once. V and J are TRBV11-1 and TRBJ1-1, with D possibly being TRBD1 (6 bases). Trimming shortened V by 1 base and J by 1 base, and 7 bases separated the two germline ends. The CDR3 sequence is 14 residues long. Germline V gene data show CDR1 as SGHAT and CDR2 as FQDESV (reference sequence). The CDR3 reads CASSLGGGNTEAFF. CDR3 in DNA: TGTGCCAGCAGCTTAGGAGGGGGGAACACTGAAGCTTTCTTT.

The CDR3 DNA reads as TGTGCCAGCAACCCCTGGGCGAAGGAGCAGTTCTTC. It translates to CASNPWAKEQFF. The rearrangement joins TRBV7-9 to TRBJ2-1; unclear D gene. The CDR3 spans 12 residues. With 7 bases removed from V and 10 bases from J, the gap between germline ends came to 14 bases. The germline V gene has CDR1 SEHNR and CDR2 FQNEAQ (reference sequence).

CDR3: CASSLAITGPNEKLFF. CDR3 DNA: TGTGCCAGCAGCTTGGCTATAACAGGGCCCAATGAAAAACTGTTTTTT. This chain links TRBV5-6 with TRBJ1-4, with D perhaps matching TRBD1 (6 bases). Trimming pared 0 bases from V and 5 bases from J, leaving 14 bases between. Germline values: CDR1 SGHDT, CDR2 YYEEEE. CDR3 length: 16 amino acids.

V and J are TRBV6-6 and TRBJ2-7; 7 nucleotides line up with TRBD2. V trimming: 2 bases; J trimming: 5 bases; junction bases outside the gene matches: 9. Looked up from germline, CDR1 is MNHNY and CDR2 is SVGAGI (reference sequence). This CDR3 region has 15 residues. For the CDR3, the DNA is TGTGCCAGCAGTTACCCCCGGGCCCGGGGGGACGAGCAGTACTTC. It encodes CASSYPRARGDEQYF.

This clone was recorded once. The J gene is TRBJ1-3, the V gene TRBV15; D remains unclear. Trimming pared 5 bases from V and 4 bases from J, leaving 9 bases between. CDR1 is LNHNV, CDR2 YYDKDF, per germline (reference sequence). There are 13 residues in the CDR3. The CDR3 DNA is TGTGCCACCAGCGAGCGGGTAGGAAACACCATATATTTT. This sequence encodes CATSERVGNTIYF.

The rearrangement joins TRBV6-5 to TRBJ1-1, with D unclear. The V and J ends lost 2 bases and 7 bases respectively, with 11 bases between them. CDR1 is MNHEY, CDR2 SVGAGI, per germline. The CDR3 runs 13 residues. This CDR3 is CASSYPDPLEAFF. CDR3 nucleotides: TGTGCCAGCAGTTACCCGGACCCCCTTGAAGCTTTCTTT.